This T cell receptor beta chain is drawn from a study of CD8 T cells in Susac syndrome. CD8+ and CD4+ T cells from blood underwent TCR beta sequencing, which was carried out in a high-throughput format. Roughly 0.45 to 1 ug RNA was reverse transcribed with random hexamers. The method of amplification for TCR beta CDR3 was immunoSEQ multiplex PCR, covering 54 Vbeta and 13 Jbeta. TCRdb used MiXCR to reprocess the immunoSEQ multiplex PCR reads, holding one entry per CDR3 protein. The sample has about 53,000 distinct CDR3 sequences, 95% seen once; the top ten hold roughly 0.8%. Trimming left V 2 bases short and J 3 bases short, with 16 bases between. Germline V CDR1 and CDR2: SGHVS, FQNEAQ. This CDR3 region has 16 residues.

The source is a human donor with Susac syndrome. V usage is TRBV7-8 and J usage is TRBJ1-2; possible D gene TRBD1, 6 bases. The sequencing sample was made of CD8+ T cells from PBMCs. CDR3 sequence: CASSLLQGQLDYGYTF. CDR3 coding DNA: TGTGCCAGCAGCTTACTTCAAGGACAGCTAGACTATGGCTACACCTTC.